These 17 T cell receptor beta chains were sequenced from one sample in a study of T cells in women clearing cervical HPV infection (dated 2018 in TCRdb). The library was produced with the immunoSEQ multiplex PCR assay. Entries here come from immuneACCESS through TCRdb and include only in-frame sequences with V and J called. Some clones fail to appear in such tables; in the studies checked, an unresolved V gene covers under half of the shortfall, and the cause of the remainder is unknown. The sample table includes approximately 32,000 clones. The ten largest clonotypes hold under 8.5% of the sample. Sequencing used blood buffy coat. These receptor sequences come from a woman between 18 and 70 years old with a cervical HPV16 infection that either progressed to CIN3+ or cleared (not recorded which).

Points on this clone: The CDR3 extends 3 residues past the end of the read, so its final part is completed from the germline J gene. The gene calls are TRBV19 and TRBJ1-2, with 12 bases fitting TRBD1. The germline gives CDR1 LNHDA, CDR2 SQIVND (reference sequence). J was trimmed by 6 bases and V by 6 bases; bases with no gene match: 8. The CDR3 runs to 15 residues. The CDR3 DNA, read in part, is TGTGCCAGTAGAATCGGGACAGGGGGCAGCGATGGC. This gives the protein CASRIGTGGSDG. The entire CDR3 protein is CASRIGTGGSDGYTF.

With respect to this clone: The read gets to within 3 residues of the CDR3 end, and the germline J gene fills in the rest. J is TRBJ2-4 and V is TRBV19, with D possibly matching TRBD2 (5 bases). The CDR3 spans 17 residues. CDR1 and CDR2 (germline): LNHDA, SQIVND (reference sequence). The ends were cut back, 1 base at V and 0 bases at J, with 13 bases in the middle. CDR3 protein: CASSIVHSGIAKNIQYF. CDR3 DNA, as far as it was read: TGTGCCAGTAGTATAGTTCACAGCGGAATAGCCAAAAACATT.

As regards this clone: The read halts 3 residues ahead of the CDR3 end, with the missing end drawn from the germline J gene. The V gene is TRBV5-6, the J gene TRBJ2-3; possible D gene TRBD2, 6 bases. Trimming left V 5 bases short and J 0 bases short, with 13 bases between. Per the germline V gene, CDR1 is SGHDT and CDR2 is YYEEEE. This CDR3 region has 15 residues. CDR3 residues: CASSRIAVSTDTQYF. The CDR3 bases that were read are TGTGCCAGCAGTCGGATAGCGGTTAGCACAGATACG.

For this clone: The CDR3 end lies 3 residues beyond the end of the read and is filled in from the germline J gene. V is TRBV2 and J is TRBJ2-7, with no clear D. The CDR3 has 14 residues. Germline-derived CDR1 and CDR2 are SNHLY and FYNNEI. The germline V and J ends were trimmed by 4 bases and 0 bases, with 10 bases remaining between them. The CDR3 bases that were read are TGTGCCAGCAGTGGTCAGGTGATCTCCTACGAG. It specifies CASSGQVISYE. The complete CDR3 reads CASSGQVISYEQYF.

Points on this clone: The read ends 3 residues before the CDR3 terminus; that terminus is restored from the germline J gene. This chain uses TRBV5-1 with TRBJ1-4, with D hard to call. The CDR3 is made up of 14 amino acids. Germline V CDR1 and CDR2: SGHRS, YFSETQ. The covered CDR3 bases are TGCGCCAGCAGCTTGGACAGAGGCAATTCACCA. Translated, it gives CASSLDRGNSP. The full-length CDR3 reads as CASSLDRGNSPLFF. The whole variable domain, remainder taken from reference TRBV5-1 and TRBJ1-4, is KAGVTQTPRYLIKTRGQQVTLSCSPISGHRSVSWYQQTPGQGLQFLFEYFSETQRNKGNFPGRFSGRQFSNSRSEMNVSTLELGDSALYLCASSLDRGNSPLFFGSGTQLSVL.

In regard to this clone: From the germline J gene comes the end of the CDR3, since the read stops 3 residues before it. The rearrangement links TRBV5-8 to TRBJ1-2; D is perhaps TRBD1 (6 bases). V was trimmed by 4 bases and J by 2 bases, leaving 15 bases between them. The CDR3 runs to 15 residues. CDR1 is SGHTS and CDR2 is YDEGEE in the germline V gene. Incomplete CDR3 DNA: TGTGCCAGCAGCCGATCTTTACAGGGCAACTATGGC. Encoded protein: CASSRSLQGNYG. The entire CDR3 is CASSRSLQGNYGYTF. Based on the CDR3 plus reference TRBV5-8 and TRBJ1-2, the full variable domain is EAGVTQSPTHLIKTRGQQATLRCSPISGHTSVYWYQQALGLGLQFLLWYDEGEERNRGNFPPRFSGRQFPNYSSELNVNALELEDSALYLCASSRSLQGNYGYTFGSGTRLTVV.

This clone counts as medium-sized by frequency. The read comes to an end 3 residues before the CDR3 does, leaving the germline J gene to fill in the end. The gene calls are TRBV7-2 and TRBJ2-7; D not resolved. CDR3 size: 13 residues. Per germline, CDR1 SGHTA and CDR2 FQGNSA. V was pared by 1 base and J by 0 bases, with 4 bases between. CDR3 residues: CASSLGASYEQYF. The covered CDR3 bases are TGTGCCAGCAGCTTAGGGGCCTCCTACGAG.

Points on this clone: The read halts 3 residues ahead of the CDR3 end, with the missing end drawn from the germline J gene. The chain joins TRBV9 to TRBJ2-3; D perhaps matches TRBD2 (5 bases). Trimming stripped 7 bases from V and 0 bases from J, with 15 bases between. Germline CDR1 SGDLS, CDR2 YYNGEE. The CDR3 length is 15 residues. The sequenced part of the CDR3 DNA is TGTGCCAGCTCAGAGCGGCCCGTAAGCACAGATACG. Translation gives CASSERPVSTDT. The complete CDR3 reads CASSERPVSTDTQYF.

The part of the CDR3 DNA that was read is TGTGCCAGTAGCTTCACCGACAGGGGGACACCC. It specifies CASSFTDRGTP. The CDR3 as a whole reads CASSFTDRGTPLHF. This chain links TRBV19 with TRBJ1-6, with 9 positions matching TRBD1. The read ends 3 residues shy of where the CDR3 ends; the end is completed using the germline J gene. CDR1 LNHDA and CDR2 SQIVND come from the germline V gene (reference sequence). The CDR3 runs to 14 residues. V lost 6 bases, J lost 11 bases, and 8 bases stayed unmatched.

Note on this clone: The observed sequence ends 3 residues before the CDR3 terminus, with the missing tail filled in from the germline J gene. This chain connects TRBV5-3 to TRBJ2-1; a possible D gene is TRBD1 (6 bases). TRBV5-3 is annotated as an ORF whose role is uncertain. The CDR3 contains 14 residues. V was clipped by 4 bases and J by 6 bases, with 14 bases between them. This chain's CDR3 is CARSRERGFNEQFF. The CDR3 DNA, read in part, is TGTGCCAGAAGCCGCGAGAGGGGGTTCAATGAG.

With regard to this clone: The CDR3 goes on 3 residues after the read ends, and that part is filled in from the germline J gene. The chain recombines TRBV5-4 with TRBJ2-2; D possibly corresponds to TRBD2 (5 bases). The CDR3 length is 15 residues. Looked up from germline, CDR1 is SGHNT and CDR2 is YYREEE (reference sequence). CDR3 amino acids: CASSTAGATNEKLFF. The CDR3 bases that were read are TGTGCCAGCAGTACGGCGGGTGCAACTAATGAAAAG.

Note on this clone: The read stops 3 residues short of the end of the CDR3; the missing end is completed from the germline J gene. Other DNA sequences in this sample translate to the same CDR3. The rearrangement uses TRBV12-3 or TRBV12-4 and TRBJ2-3, with a weak D call TRBD2 (7 bases). This CDR3 comprises 12 residues. V lost 5 bases to trimming and J lost 5 bases, with 8 bases between them. The sequenced CDR3 bases are TGTGCCAGCAGTAGGGGGGGAGATACG. This codes for CASSRGGDT. The entire CDR3 sequence reads CASSRGGDTQYF.

CDR3 DNA (partial): TGTGCCAGTCAGACCCGGGACTTGCTCTACAATGAG. Protein sequence: CASQTRDLLYNE. The whole CDR3 protein is CASQTRDLLYNEQFF. The chain uses TRBV19 and TRBJ2-1, with D maybe TRBD2 (6 bases). The read stops 3 residues short of the end of the CDR3; the missing end is completed from the germline J gene. Germline values: CDR1 LNHDA, CDR2 SQIVND (reference sequence). The germline V and J ends were trimmed by 8 bases and 3 bases, with 17 bases remaining between them. The CDR3 totals 15 residues.

In regard to this clone: The read comes to an end 3 residues before the CDR3 does, leaving the germline J gene to fill in the end. This sequence joins TRBV5-1 and TRBJ1-1; D is ambiguous. The CDR3 runs to 13 residues. The germline V gene has CDR1 SGHRS and CDR2 YFSETQ. The ends were cut back, 2 bases at V and 4 bases at J, with 9 bases in the middle. The DNA read from the CDR3 is TGCGCCAGCAGCTTCAACAGAGGCACTGAA. Residues: CASSFNRGTE. The full CDR3 sequence reads CASSFNRGTEAFF.

With regard to this clone: The read gets to within 3 residues of the CDR3 end, and the germline J gene fills in the rest. V is TRBV7-2 and J is TRBJ1-2; the D gene is possibly TRBD1 (5 bases). Germline CDR1 is SGHTA and CDR2 is FQGNSA. This CDR3 region has 14 residues. CDR3 residues: CASSLPLVRGSYTF. CDR3 DNA (partial): TGTGCCAGCAGCTTACCCCTTGTGAGGGGAAGC.

This clone ranks as medium-sized in terms of frequency. The read stops 3 residues short of the end of the CDR3; the missing end is completed from the germline J gene. The chain uses TRBV6-1 and TRBJ2-3; 11 bases fit TRBD2. Germline values: CDR1 MNHNS, CDR2 SASEGT. The CDR3 is 16 amino acids. The J segment lost 4 bases and the V segment lost 2 bases, leaving 5 bases of the junction unmatched. CDR3 bases read: TGTGCCAGCAGTGAATTTTTAGCGGGGGGGCCAGATACG. Protein sequence: CASSEFLAGGPDT. The full CDR3 is CASSEFLAGGPDTQYF.

Concerning this clone itself: The sequence runs out 3 residues before the end of the CDR3; the remainder is reconstructed from the germline J gene. The rearrangement links TRBV7-2 to TRBJ2-3, with TRBD2 matching over 8 bases. Trimming took 5 bases from V and 5 from J; bases not matched to a gene: 6. The CDR3 contains 14 residues. The V gene's germline CDR1 is SGHTA and CDR2 FQGNSA. The CDR3 region is CASSPIAGRDTQYF. Partial CDR3 DNA: TGTGCCAGCAGCCCTATAGCGGGGAGAGATACG.